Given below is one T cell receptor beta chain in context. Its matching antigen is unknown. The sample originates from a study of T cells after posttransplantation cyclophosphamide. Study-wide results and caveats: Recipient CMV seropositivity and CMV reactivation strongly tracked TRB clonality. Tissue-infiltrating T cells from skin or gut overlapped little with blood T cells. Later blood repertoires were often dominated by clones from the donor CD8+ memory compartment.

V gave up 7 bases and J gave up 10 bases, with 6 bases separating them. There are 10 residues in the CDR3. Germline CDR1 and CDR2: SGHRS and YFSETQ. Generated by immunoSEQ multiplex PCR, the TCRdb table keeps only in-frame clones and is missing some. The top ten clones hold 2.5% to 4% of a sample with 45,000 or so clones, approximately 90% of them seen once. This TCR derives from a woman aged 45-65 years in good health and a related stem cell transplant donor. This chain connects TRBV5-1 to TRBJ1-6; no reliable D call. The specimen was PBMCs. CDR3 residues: CASPESPLHF. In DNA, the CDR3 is TGCGCCAGCCCGGAGTCACCCCTCCACTTT.